This T cell receptor (beta chain) is drawn from a study of cytomegalovirus exposure and HLA in healthy donors. The PCR contained 60 Vbeta and 13 Jbeta primers. Profiled with immunoSEQ multiplex PCR; TCRdb holds only in-frame clones, not every one. In the table there are about 98,000 clones, roughly two thirds of which are singletons. This CDR3 is 17 amino acids long. CDR1 is MGHRA and CDR2 is YSYEKL in the germline V gene. With 1 base clipped from V and 11 bases from J, the junction kept 14 bases outside the gene matches. The TCR was taken from a man between 45 and 60 years old in good health and CMV-seronegative. V gene TRBV4-1 combines with J gene TRBJ2-5; 12 bases fit TRBD1. Sequencing was performed on PBMCs. Written as DNA, the CDR3 is TGCGCCAGCAGCCAAGTGGGGAGGGGACAGGGGGCGTGGGAGCAGTACTTC. Translated, it gives CASSQVGRGQGAWEQYF.